This TCR beta chain was obtained from a study of blood T cell repertoires in COVID-19. Study-wide background: Acute and convalescent COVID-19 specimens originated in the United States, Italy and Spain.

Study processing details: Amplification of reference gene primers provided the estimated nucleated cell counts. Assay used: immunoSEQ multiplex PCR; TCRdb lists only in-frame clones, some missing. That table is the source of V, J and clone size, and D and trimming were worked out from the DNA. The sample contains approximately 38,000 clones, around 90% of which appear only once. CDR1 is MNHNY and CDR2 is SVGAGI in the germline V gene (reference sequence). The V end was cut by 3 bases, the J end by 4 bases, with 10 bases between. This CDR3 region has 13 residues. The sequence derives from a woman between 65 and 79 years old with active COVID-19. Input material: peripheral blood. V usage is TRBV6-6 and J usage is TRBJ2-7; D is ambiguous. CDR3 protein: CASSYDAGYEQYF. In nucleotides, the CDR3 is TGTGCCAGCAGTTATGACGCAGGTTACGAGCAGTACTTC.